Presented here are 16 T cell receptor beta chains from one specimen sequenced in a study of tumor-infiltrating lymphocytes in primary liver carcinoma listed by TCRdb under 2017. Total RNA and DNA were co-extracted from roughly 20-30 mg of bulk tissue with the AllPrep DNA/RNA mini kit, without cell sorting. The sequencing machine was an Illumina HiSeq 2500. Using a constant-region primer and ProtoScript II reverse transcriptase, TCRbeta-specific cDNA was reverse-transcribed from 450 to 650 ng total RNA. The TCRbeta libraries were prepared through three rounds of nested multiplex PCR following a slightly modified ARM-PCR procedure. Multiplex TRBV1-TRBV30 forward primers and a Cbeta reverse primer were used in the first two PCR rounds, each of which was run for around 10 cycles. The public reads were reprocessed in TCRdb via fastp at Q25 and MiXCR, keeping in-frame beta chains. Under each unique CDR3 protein, matching rows form one entry showing the most common genes and DNA. Here the sample has roughly 200,000 distinct CDR3 sequences; approximately 86% occur a single time. The biggest ten clones account for 15% to 20% of the sample.

Sequenced: tumor tissue from primary liver carcinoma. The source is a man aged 35 to 55 with primary liver carcinoma and hepatitis B virus infection.

As concerns this clonotype: A read error is possible here, since a much larger clone lies one base away. CDR3 region: CASSFHHFDSYEQYF. CDR3 sequence (DNA): TGTGCCAGCAGTTTCCACCACTTCGATTCCTACGAGCAGTACTTC. V usage is TRBV28 and J usage is TRBJ2-7, with D hard to call. The length of the CDR3 is 15 residues. V shed 3 bases and J shed 1 base, with 13 bases lying between them. Germline CDR1 and CDR2: MDHEN and SYDVKM.

Notes on this clonotype: In this CDR3 the conserved last residue, phenylalanine or tryptophan, is missing, so a read error is likely. V gene TRBV11-2 combines with J gene TRBJ1-1, with 7 bases matching TRBD1. This CDR3 spans 13 amino acids. Looked up from germline, CDR1 is SGHAT and CDR2 is FQNNGV. As DNA, the CDR3 is TGTGCCAGCAAGAGGGGACAGAACGCTGAAGCTTTCTCT. It yields the protein CASKRGQNAEAFS.

About this clonotype: One end of the junction varies from germline; a read error may be responsible. This chain links TRBV14 with TRBJ2-1; the D call may be TRBD1 or TRBD2 (5 bases each). The CDR3 is 15 residues long. Germline values: CDR1 SGHDN, CDR2 FVKESK. The CDR3 sequence is CASRQYRGSYNKQFF. CDR3 bases: TGTGCCAGCAGGCAGTATCGGGGCTCCTACAATAAGCAGTTCTTC.

The CDR3 sequence: CASHIWTEGGYTF. The CDR3 region has the DNA TGTGCCAGCCATATCTGGACAGAGGGTGGCTACACCTTC. The genes are TRBV6-1 and TRBJ1-2, with D possibly TRBD1 on 6 matching bases. Looked up from germline, CDR1 is MNHNS and CDR2 is SASEGT. Trimming took 8 bases from V and 7 from J, leaving 17 bases between them. CDR3 length: 13 residues.

On this clonotype: The final CDR3 position lacks the conserved phenylalanine or tryptophan, pointing to a likely read error. V usage is TRBV11-2 and J usage is TRBJ1-5, with D perhaps matching TRBD1 (6 bases). This CDR3 region has 17 residues. Germline V gene data show CDR1 as SGHAT and CDR2 as FQNNGV. The CDR3 DNA reads as TGTGCCAGCAGCTTAGTAGGGGCAACAGGGAGCATTCAGCCCCAGCATTCT. Protein: CASSLVGATGSIQPQHS.

V usage is TRBV12-3 or TRBV12-4 and J usage is TRBJ1-5, with 7 bases fitting TRBD1. The CDR3 is made up of 13 amino acids. V gave up 5 bases and J gave up 9 bases; unmatched junction bases: 7. CDR3 in DNA: TGTGCCAGCAGTACAGGGGATGGGGGGCCCCAGCATTTT. Translating it yields CASSTGDGGPQHF.

Ten or more counts support this clonotype. The chain joins TRBV5-4 to TRBJ1-3; D not certain. Looked up from germline, CDR1 is SGHNT and CDR2 is YYREEE (reference sequence). V was trimmed by 2 bases and J by 4 bases, leaving 13 bases between them. CDR3 size: 15 residues. The CDR3 here is CASSFGPATGNTIYF. CDR3 bases: TGTGCCAGCAGCTTCGGGCCGGCAACGGGAAACACCATATATTTT.

A note on this clonotype: One junction end disagrees with the germline gene, perhaps due to a read error. The rearrangement uses TRBV6-5 and TRBJ2-6, with 12 bases identical to TRBD2. CDR1 and CDR2 (germline): MNHEY, SVGAGI. The CDR3 spans 19 residues. CDR3 DNA sequence: TGTGCCAGCAGTTCGTCCGGGACTAGCGGGTATTCTGGGGCCAATGTCCAGACTTTC. Amino acids: CASSSSGTSGYSGANVQTF.

This clonotype was seen at least ten times. V gene TRBV7-8 combines with J gene TRBJ2-1; no clear D gene. The CDR3 has 14 residues. Germline V gene sequence: CDR1 SGHVS, CDR2 FQNEAQ. Trimming removed 5 bases at V and 0 bases at J, with 8 bases between. CDR3 in amino acids: CASSQRNSYNEQFF. The CDR3 DNA sequence: TGTGCCAGCAGCCAGCGCAACTCCTACAATGAGCAGTTCTTC. Drawing the rest from reference TRBV7-8 and TRBJ2-1, the complete variable domain is GAGVSQSPRYKVAKRGQDVALRCDPISGHVSLFWYQQALGQGPEFLTYFQNEAQLDKSGLPSDRFFAERPEGSVSTLKIQRTQQEDSAVYLCASSQRNSYNEQFFGPGTRLTVL.

About this clonotype: The junction departs from germline at one end; a sequencing error may be responsible. The genes are TRBV4-1 and TRBJ1-5; D remains unclear. Germline-derived CDR1 and CDR2 are MGHRA and YSYEKL. This CDR3 comprises 16 residues. The CDR3 loop reads CAGSPVERVGNQPQHF. The CDR3 coding sequence is TGCGCCGGCAGCCCCGTTGAGAGGGTTGGCAATCAGCCCCAACATTTT.

About this clonotype: One end of the junction fails to match germline, which may point to a read error. The chain uses TRBV11-3 and TRBJ2-1; D not resolved. Germline loops: CDR1 SGHNT, CDR2 YENEEA. This CDR3 comprises 15 residues. CDR3 residues: CISSPLFAESNEQFF. The CDR3 DNA reads TGTATCAGCAGCCCCCTCTTTGCTGAGAGCAATGAGCAATTCTTC. The complete variable domain, with remaining parts taken from reference TRBV11-3 and TRBJ2-1, reads EAGVVQSPRYKIIEKKQPVAFWCNPISGHNTLYWYLQNLGQGPELLIRYENEEAVDDSQLPKDRFSAERLKGVDSTLKIQPAELGDSAVYLCISSPLFAESNEQFFGPGTRLTVL.

About this clonotype: Sequence at one end of the junction differs from germline and may be a read error. The chain combines TRBV7-8 with TRBJ2-7; no clear D gene. CDR3 size: 15 residues. CDR1 SGHVS and CDR2 FQNEAQ come from the germline V gene. The CDR3 sequence: CASSPAPLVSYGQYF. The DNA for the CDR3 is TGTGCCAGTAGCCCCGCCCCTTTGGTCTCCTACGGGCAGTACTTC.

The rearrangement links TRBV20-1 to TRBJ1-4, with D unclear. In germline, CDR1 is DFQATT, CDR2 SNEGSKA (reference sequence). CDR3 length: 12 amino acids. With 3 bases removed from V and 7 bases from J, the gap between germline ends came to 9 bases. The CDR3 sequence is CSASPLSEKLFF. The CDR3 DNA follows: TGCAGTGCTAGTCCCCTTTCTGAAAAACTGTTTTTT.

On this clonotype itself: At one of its ends the junction is not consistent with the germline gene, which may arise from a read error. The chain employs TRBV4-1 and TRBJ1-2, with no clear D. CDR1 is MGHRA, CDR2 YSYEKL, per germline. The CDR3 contains 14 residues. CDR3 DNA: TGCGCCTGCAGCCAATCTCTGGGATTCTATGGCTACACCTTC. It specifies CACSQSLGFYGYTF.

This sequence joins TRBV11-2 and TRBJ2-5; D gene ambiguous. CDR1 and CDR2 from the germline V gene are SGHAT and FQNNGV. This CDR3 has 15 residues. Trimming pared 9 bases from V and 7 bases from J, leaving 24 bases between. CDR3: CARSPVGLVPGTQYF. The CDR3 region has the DNA TGTGCCAGGAGCCCCGTCGGGCTTGTCCCAGGGACCCAGTACTTC.

With respect to this clonotype: Germline is not matched at one junction end, which may reflect a read error. This chain links TRBV10-3 with TRBJ2-7; D unresolved. The CDR3 runs to 13 residues. Per the germline V gene, CDR1 is ENHRY and CDR2 is SYGVKD. CDR3 amino acids: CSISLAENYELYF. In nucleotides, the CDR3 is TGTTCCATCTCCCTCGCGGAGAACTACGAGCTGTACTTC.